The source of this TCR beta chain is a study of blood T cell repertoires in COVID-19. Background on the study: PBMCs, B-cell-depleted T cells, or T cells were the source of the cDNA or gDNA that made up the material.

V dropped 2 bases and J dropped 5; count of bases not matched to a gene: 6. This CDR3 is built from 15 residues. CDR1 SGHTA and CDR2 FQGNSA come from the germline V gene. The method was immunoSEQ multiplex PCR; TCRdb's version includes in-frame clones alone and lacks a portion of them. The table lists 250,000 to 350,000 clones, about 91% of them singletons. This clonotype was sampled from a woman aged 25-40 years who had recovered from COVID-19. The chain couples TRBV7-2 to TRBJ2-4; 7 bases agree with TRBD2. Sequencing was carried out using peripheral blood. The CDR3 here is CASSLRSGGQNIQYF. CDR3 bases: TGTGCCAGCAGCTTAAGGTCGGGGGGTCAAAACATTCAGTACTTC. Supplemented by reference TRBV7-2 and TRBJ2-4, the full variable domain reads GAGVSQSPSNKVTEKGKDVELRCDPISGHTALYWYRQSLGQGLEFLIYFQGNSAPDKSGLPSDRFSAERTGGSVSTLTIQRTQQEDSAVYLCASSLRSGGQNIQYFGAGTRLSVL.